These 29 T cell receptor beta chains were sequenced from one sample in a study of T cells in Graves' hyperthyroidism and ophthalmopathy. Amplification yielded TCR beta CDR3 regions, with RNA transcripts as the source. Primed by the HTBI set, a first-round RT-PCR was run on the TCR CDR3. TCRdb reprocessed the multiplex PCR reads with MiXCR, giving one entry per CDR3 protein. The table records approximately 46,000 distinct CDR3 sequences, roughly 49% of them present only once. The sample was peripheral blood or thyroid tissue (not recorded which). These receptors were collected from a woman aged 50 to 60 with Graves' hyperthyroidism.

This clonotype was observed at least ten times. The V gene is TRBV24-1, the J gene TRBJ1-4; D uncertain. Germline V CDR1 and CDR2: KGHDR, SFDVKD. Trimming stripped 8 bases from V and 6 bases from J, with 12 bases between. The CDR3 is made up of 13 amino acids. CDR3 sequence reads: CATIQASDEKLFF. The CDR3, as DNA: TGTGCCACCATCCAGGCTTCAGATGAAAAACTGTTTTTT.

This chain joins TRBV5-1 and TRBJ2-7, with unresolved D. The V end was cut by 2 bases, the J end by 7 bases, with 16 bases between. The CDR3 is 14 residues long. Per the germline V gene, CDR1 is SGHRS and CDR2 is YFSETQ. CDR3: CASSFGKVTGEQYF. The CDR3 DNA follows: TGCGCCAGCAGCTTCGGAAAGGTGACCGGGGAGCAGTACTTC.

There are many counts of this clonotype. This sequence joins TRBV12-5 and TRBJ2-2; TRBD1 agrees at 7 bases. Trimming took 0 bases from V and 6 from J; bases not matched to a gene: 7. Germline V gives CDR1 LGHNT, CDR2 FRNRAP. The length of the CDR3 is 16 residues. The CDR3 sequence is CASGLVHRGVPGELFF. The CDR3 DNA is TGTGCTAGTGGTTTGGTCCACAGGGGAGTACCCGGGGAGCTGTTTTTT.

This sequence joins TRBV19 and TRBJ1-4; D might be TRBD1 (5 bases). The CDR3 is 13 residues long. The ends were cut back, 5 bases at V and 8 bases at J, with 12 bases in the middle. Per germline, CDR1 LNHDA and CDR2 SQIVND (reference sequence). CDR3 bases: TGTGCCAGTAGTGCCAGGGTAGGAGAAAAACTGTTTTTT. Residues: CASSARVGEKLFF.

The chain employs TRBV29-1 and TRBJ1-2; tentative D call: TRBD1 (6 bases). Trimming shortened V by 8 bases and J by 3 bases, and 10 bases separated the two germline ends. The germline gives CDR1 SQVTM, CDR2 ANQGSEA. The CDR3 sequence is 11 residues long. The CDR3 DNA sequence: TGCAGCCTCGACAGGCACTATGGCTACACCTTC. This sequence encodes CSLDRHYGYTF.

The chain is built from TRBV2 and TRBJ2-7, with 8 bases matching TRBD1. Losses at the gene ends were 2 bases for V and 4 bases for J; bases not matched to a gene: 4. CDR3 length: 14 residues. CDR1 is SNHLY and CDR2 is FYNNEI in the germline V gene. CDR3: CASSEWGQAYEQYF. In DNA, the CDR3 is TGTGCCAGCAGTGAATGGGGACAGGCGTACGAGCAGTACTTC.

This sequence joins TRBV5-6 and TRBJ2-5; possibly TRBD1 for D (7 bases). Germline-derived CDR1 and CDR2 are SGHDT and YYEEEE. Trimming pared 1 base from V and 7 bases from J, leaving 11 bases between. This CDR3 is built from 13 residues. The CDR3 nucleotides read TGTGCCAGCAGCTTGAACCAGGGGGGGACCCAGTACTTC. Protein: CASSLNQGGTQYF.

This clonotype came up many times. CDR3 region: CSALVAGNTGELFF. The CDR3 nucleotides read TGCAGTGCCTTAGTAGCGGGGAACACCGGGGAGCTGTTTTTT. The rearrangement joins TRBV20-1 to TRBJ2-2, with 7 bases matching TRBD2. Germline V gene data show CDR1 as DFQATT and CDR2 as SNEGSKA (reference sequence). The CDR3 loop spans 14 amino acids. The V segment lost 6 bases and the J segment 1 base; nucleotides outside the gene matches: 5.

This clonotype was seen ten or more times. DNA for the CDR3: TGTGCCACCCGGACAAGATCTGGCTACACCTTC. Its translation is CATRTRSGYTF. The V gene is TRBV2, the J gene TRBJ1-2, with D perhaps TRBD1 (5 bases). Trimming took 10 bases from V and 7 from J, leaving 13 bases between them. CDR3 length: 11 amino acids. Per germline, CDR1 SNHLY and CDR2 FYNNEI.

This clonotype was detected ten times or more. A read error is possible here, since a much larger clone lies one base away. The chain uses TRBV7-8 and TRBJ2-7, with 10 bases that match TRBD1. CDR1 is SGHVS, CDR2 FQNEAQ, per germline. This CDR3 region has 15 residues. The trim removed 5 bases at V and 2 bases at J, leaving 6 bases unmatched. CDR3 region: CASSPGGQGAYEQYF. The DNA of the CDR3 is TGTGCCAGCAGCCCAGGCGGACAGGGGGCCTACGAGCAGTACTTC.

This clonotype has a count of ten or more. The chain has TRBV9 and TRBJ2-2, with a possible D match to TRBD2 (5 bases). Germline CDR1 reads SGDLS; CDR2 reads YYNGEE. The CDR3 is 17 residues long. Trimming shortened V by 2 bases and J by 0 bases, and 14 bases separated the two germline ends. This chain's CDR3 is CASSVSAREPNTGELFF. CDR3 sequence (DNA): TGTGCCAGCAGCGTTAGTGCTCGGGAACCGAACACCGGGGAGCTGTTTTTT.

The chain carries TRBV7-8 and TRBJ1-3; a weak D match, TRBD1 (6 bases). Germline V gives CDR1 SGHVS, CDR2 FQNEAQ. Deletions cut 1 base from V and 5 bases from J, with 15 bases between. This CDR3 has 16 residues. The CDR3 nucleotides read TGTGCCAGCAGCTTAGGATTGTTACAGGGAAGAAACACCATATATTTT. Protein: CASSLGLLQGRNTIYF.

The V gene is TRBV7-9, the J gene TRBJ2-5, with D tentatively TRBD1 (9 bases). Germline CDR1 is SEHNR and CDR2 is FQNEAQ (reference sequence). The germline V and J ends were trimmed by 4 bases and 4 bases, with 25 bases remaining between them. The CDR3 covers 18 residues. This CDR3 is CASSWGTGGSGRGETQYF. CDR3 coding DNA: TGTGCCAGCAGCTGGGGAACAGGGGGCAGCGGGAGAGGAGAGACCCAGTACTTC. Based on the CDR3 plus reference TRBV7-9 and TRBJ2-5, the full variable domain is DTGVSQNPRHKITKRGQNVTFRCDPISEHNRLYWYRQTLGQGPEFLTYFQNEAQLEKSRLLSDRFSAERPKGSFSTLEIQRTEQGDSAMYLCASSWGTGGSGRGETQYFGPGTRLLVL.

For the CDR3, the DNA is TGTGCCAGCAGCGGGCCTTCGGGCTACACCTTC. Its protein product is CASSGPSGYTF. The chain employs TRBV7-9 and TRBJ1-2; D is uncertain. This CDR3 contains 11 residues. Germline CDR1 SEHNR, CDR2 FQNEAQ (reference sequence). Trimming cost V 5 bases and J 8 bases, with 9 bases left between them. Variable domain in full (rest from reference TRBV7-9 and TRBJ1-2): DTGVSQNPRHKITKRGQNVTFRCDPISEHNRLYWYRQTLGQGPEFLTYFQNEAQLEKSRLLSDRFSAERPKGSFSTLEIQRTEQGDSAMYLCASSGPSGYTFGSGTRLTVV.

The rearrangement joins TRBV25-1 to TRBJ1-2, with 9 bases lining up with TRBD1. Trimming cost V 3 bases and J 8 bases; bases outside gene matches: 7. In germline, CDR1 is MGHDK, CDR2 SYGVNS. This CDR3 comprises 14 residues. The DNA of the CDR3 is TGTGCCAGCAGTGAGGACAGGGGAGCGGGAGGCTACACCTTC. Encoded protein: CASSEDRGAGGYTF.

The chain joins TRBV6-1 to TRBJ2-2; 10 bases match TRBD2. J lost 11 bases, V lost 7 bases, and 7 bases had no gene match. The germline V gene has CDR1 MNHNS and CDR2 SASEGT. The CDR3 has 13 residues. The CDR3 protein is CASKQAGGVELFF. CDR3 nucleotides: TGTGCCAGCAAACAAGCGGGAGGGGTCGAGCTGTTTTTT.

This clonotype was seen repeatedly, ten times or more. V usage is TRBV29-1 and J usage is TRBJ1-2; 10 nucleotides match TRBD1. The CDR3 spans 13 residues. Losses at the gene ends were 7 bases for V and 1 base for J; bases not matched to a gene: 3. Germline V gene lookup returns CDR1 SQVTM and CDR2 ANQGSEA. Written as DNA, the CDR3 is TGCAGCGCTGGACAGGGGGATAACTATGGCTACACCTTC. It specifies CSAGQGDNYGYTF.

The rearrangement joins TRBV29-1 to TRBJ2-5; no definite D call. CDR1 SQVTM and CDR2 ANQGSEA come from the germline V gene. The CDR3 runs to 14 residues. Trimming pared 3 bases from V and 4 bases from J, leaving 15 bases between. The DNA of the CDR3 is TGCAGCGTTGAGTTTGCCAGCAGAGGAGAGACCCAGTACTTC. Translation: CSVEFASRGETQYF.

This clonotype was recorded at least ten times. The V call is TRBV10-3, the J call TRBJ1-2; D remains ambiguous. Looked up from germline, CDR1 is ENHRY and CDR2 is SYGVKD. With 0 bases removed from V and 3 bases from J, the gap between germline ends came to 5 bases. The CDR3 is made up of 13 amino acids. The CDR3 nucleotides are TGTGCCATCAGTGAGTCGGAAGACTATGGCTACACCTTC. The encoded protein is CAISESEDYGYTF.

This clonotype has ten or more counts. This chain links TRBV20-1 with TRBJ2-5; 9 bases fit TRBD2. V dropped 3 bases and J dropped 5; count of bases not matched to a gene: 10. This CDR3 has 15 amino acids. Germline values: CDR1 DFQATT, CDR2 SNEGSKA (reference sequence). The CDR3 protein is CSARSPAGGLETQYF. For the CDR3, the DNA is TGCAGTGCTAGGTCCCCAGCGGGAGGATTGGAGACCCAGTACTTC.

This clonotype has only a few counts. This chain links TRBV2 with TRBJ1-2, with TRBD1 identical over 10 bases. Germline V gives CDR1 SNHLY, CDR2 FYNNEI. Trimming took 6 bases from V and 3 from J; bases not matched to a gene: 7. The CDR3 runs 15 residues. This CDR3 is CASSLETGGDYGYTF. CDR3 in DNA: TGTGCCAGCAGCCTGGAGACAGGGGGCGACTATGGCTACACCTTC.

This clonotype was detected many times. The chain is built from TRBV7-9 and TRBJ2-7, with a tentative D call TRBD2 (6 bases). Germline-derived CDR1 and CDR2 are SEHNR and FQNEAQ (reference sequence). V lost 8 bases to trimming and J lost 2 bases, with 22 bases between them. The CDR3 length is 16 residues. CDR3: CASGSDGGSFTYEQYF. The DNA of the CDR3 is TGTGCCAGCGGCTCTGACGGGGGTTCGTTTACCTACGAGCAGTACTTC.

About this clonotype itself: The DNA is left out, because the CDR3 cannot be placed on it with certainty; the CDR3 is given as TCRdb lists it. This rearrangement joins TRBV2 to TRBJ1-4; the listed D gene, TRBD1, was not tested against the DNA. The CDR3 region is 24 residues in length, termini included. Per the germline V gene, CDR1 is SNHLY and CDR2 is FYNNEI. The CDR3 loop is CASSGPYREGSYTFGSDSNEKLFF.

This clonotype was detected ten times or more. Here the CDR3 reads CSASFGLKQETQYF. The CDR3 nucleotides are TGCAGTGCTAGTTTCGGCCTGAAACAAGAGACCCAGTACTTC. V and J are TRBV20-1 and TRBJ2-5; no firm D call. CDR1 is DFQATT and CDR2 is SNEGSKA in the germline V gene (reference sequence). The V end lost 3 bases, the J end lost 2 bases, and 13 bases lay between the germline ends. The CDR3 runs to 14 residues.

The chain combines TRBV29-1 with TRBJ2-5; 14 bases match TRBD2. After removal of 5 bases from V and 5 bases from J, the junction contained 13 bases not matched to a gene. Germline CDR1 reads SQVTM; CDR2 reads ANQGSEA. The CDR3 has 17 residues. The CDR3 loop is CSVKTSGRASVGETQYF. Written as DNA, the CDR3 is TGCAGCGTTAAGACTAGCGGGAGGGCCAGTGTAGGGGAGACCCAGTACTTC.

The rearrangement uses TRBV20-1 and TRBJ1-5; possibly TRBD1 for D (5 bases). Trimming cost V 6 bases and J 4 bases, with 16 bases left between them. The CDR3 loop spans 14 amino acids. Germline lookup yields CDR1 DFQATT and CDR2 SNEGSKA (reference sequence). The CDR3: CSAPVAGGNQPQHF. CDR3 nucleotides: TGCAGTGCCCCCGTAGCGGGGGGAAATCAGCCCCAGCATTTT.

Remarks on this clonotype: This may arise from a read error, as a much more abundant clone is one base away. In nucleotides, the CDR3 is TGTGCCAGTAGTTTGGCACAGGGGTTAACCGGGGAGCGGTTTTTT. Translating gives CASSLAQGLTGERFF. The V call is TRBV19, the J call TRBJ2-2, with 7 bases fitting TRBD1. Germline V gene lookup returns CDR1 LNHDA and CDR2 SQIVND (reference sequence). CDR3 length: 15 amino acids.

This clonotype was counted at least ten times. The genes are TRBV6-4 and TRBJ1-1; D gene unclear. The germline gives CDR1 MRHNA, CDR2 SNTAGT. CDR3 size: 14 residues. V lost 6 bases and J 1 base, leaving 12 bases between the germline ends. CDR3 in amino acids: CASSASPGNTEAFF. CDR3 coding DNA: TGTGCCAGCAGCGCTTCGCCAGGGAACACTGAAGCTTTCTTT.

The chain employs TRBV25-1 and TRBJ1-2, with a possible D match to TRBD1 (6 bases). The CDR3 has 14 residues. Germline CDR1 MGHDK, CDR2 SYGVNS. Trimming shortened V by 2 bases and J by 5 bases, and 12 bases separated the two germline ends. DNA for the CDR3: TGTGCCAGCAGTGAAAGCGGACAGCTTTATGGCTACACCTTC. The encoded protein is CASSESGQLYGYTF.